This passage covers 25 T cell receptor beta chains from one sample sequenced in a study of T cell changes during pregnancy in multiple sclerosis. Sequencing used immunoSEQ multiplex PCR; TCRdb keeps in-frame clones, though not all of them. This table holds about 67,000 clones, more than 90% found once. Sequencing was performed on peripheral blood, taken in the first trimester of pregnancy. The receptors shown here come from a female donor with multiple sclerosis, enrolled in a pregnancy study.

This clone came up a few times. This rearrangement joins TRBV7-3 to TRBJ2-1; 10 bases fit TRBD1. The CDR3 is 15 amino acids. J gave up 9 bases and V 5 bases, and 10 bases lay outside the gene matches. CDR1 SGHTA and CDR2 FQGTGA come from the germline V gene. The CDR3 DNA reads as TGTGCCAGCAGCCCCCGGGACAGGGGTTTTAGTGAGCAGTTCTTC. This gives the protein CASSPRDRGFSEQFF.

The chain recombines TRBV6-5 with TRBJ1-5, with 9 bases identical to TRBD1. CDR1 is MNHEY, CDR2 SVGAGI, per germline. With V trimmed by 6 bases and J by 3 bases, 3 bases remained unmatched. The CDR3 runs to 14 residues. CDR3: CASSRDRVNQPQHF. CDR3 DNA: TGTGCCAGCAGCCGGGACAGGGTCAATCAGCCCCAGCATTTT.

This chain joins TRBV7-9 and TRBJ1-5, with unresolved D. Between the trimmed V and J ends, which lost 0 bases and 6 bases, there was a span of 9 bases. CDR3 length equals 14 residues. Germline CDR1 and CDR2: SEHNR and FQNEAQ (reference sequence). CDR3 bases: TGTGCCAGCAGCTTAGCCGCGAACGGTCAGCCCCAGCATTTT. The encoded protein is CASSLAANGQPQHF.

The genes are TRBV6-1 and TRBJ1-2; D possibly corresponds to TRBD1 (6 bases). Germline V gene data show CDR1 as MNHNS and CDR2 as SASEGT. V lost 7 bases to trimming and J lost 5 bases, with 11 bases between them. CDR3 length: 12 residues. The CDR3 sequence is CASNPQGYGYTF. The CDR3 coding sequence is TGTGCCAGCAACCCGCAGGGGTATGGCTACACCTTC.

V gene TRBV6-5 combines with J gene TRBJ2-1; D perhaps matches TRBD2 (5 bases). V was shortened by 0 bases and J by 6 bases, with 12 bases between the two germline ends. This CDR3 has 15 amino acids. The germline V gene has CDR1 MNHEY and CDR2 SVGAGI. Here the CDR3 DNA reads TGTGCCAGCAGTTACTCGATTCTAGCAAGCAATGAGCAGTTCTTC. This encodes CASSYSILASNEQFF.

For the CDR3, the DNA is TGTGCCAGCAGCTTACGGGGGATTGGTTATGGCTACACCTTC. It yields the protein CASSLRGIGYGYTF. The V and J genes are TRBV11-2 and TRBJ1-2; D possibly corresponds to TRBD1 (5 bases). V was pared by 2 bases and J by 5 bases, with 12 bases between. CDR1 and CDR2 (germline): SGHAT, FQNNGV. This CDR3 has 14 residues.

In DNA, the CDR3 is TGTGCCAGCAGTGACTCGATGGGGACAGGGGTGAATCAGCCCCAGCATTTT. The encoded protein is CASSDSMGTGVNQPQHF. This sequence joins TRBV6-4 and TRBJ1-5, with TRBD1 identical over 10 bases. V gave up 0 bases and J gave up 4 bases; unmatched junction bases: 6. The CDR3 contains 17 residues. Germline values: CDR1 MRHNA, CDR2 SNTAGT.

The gene calls are TRBV28 and TRBJ2-1, with a possible D match to TRBD2 (5 bases). The CDR3 runs to 12 residues. In germline, CDR1 is MDHEN, CDR2 SYDVKM. Trimming removed 5 bases at V and 11 bases at J, with 13 bases between. The CDR3 protein is CASSSPGLKQFF. CDR3 in DNA: TGTGCCAGCAGTAGCCCCGGACTTAAGCAGTTCTTC. The variable domain in full, completed from reference TRBV28 and TRBJ2-1, reads DVKVTQSSRYLVKRTGEKVFLECVQDMDHENMFWYRQDPGLGLRLIYFSYDVKMKEKGDIPEGYSVSREKKERFSLILESASTNQTSMYLCASSSPGLKQFFGPGTRLTVL.

The CDR3 spells CASSLNVGTQYF. The DNA of the CDR3 is TGTGCCAGCAGCCTTAACGTCGGTACGCAGTATTTT. The J gene is TRBJ2-3, the V gene TRBV11-3; D call uncertain. Germline assignment: CDR1 SGHNT and CDR2 YENEEA. The CDR3 length is 12 residues. V lost 5 bases, J lost 8 bases, and 11 bases lay in between.

V gene TRBV9 combines with J gene TRBJ1-4; D unresolved. Between the trimmed V and J ends, which lost 4 bases and 10 bases, there was a span of 20 bases. Germline assignment: CDR1 SGDLS and CDR2 YYNGEE. The CDR3 covers 15 residues. CDR3 sequence (DNA): TGTGCCAGCAGCTCCCAAGTAGAGAATGAGGGAAAACTGTTTTTT. Protein product: CASSSQVENEGKLFF.

The chain combines TRBV5-1 with TRBJ2-1; tentatively, D is TRBD1 (6 bases). Germline-derived CDR1 and CDR2 are SGHRS and YFSETQ. The CDR3 has 15 residues. Trimming pared 0 bases from V and 4 bases from J, leaving 11 bases between. This CDR3 is CASSLAGEEYNEQFF. The DNA for the CDR3 is TGCGCCAGCAGCTTGGCAGGGGAAGAATACAATGAGCAGTTCTTC. Full variable domain (missing parts from reference TRBV5-1 and TRBJ2-1): KAGVTQTPRYLIKTRGQQVTLSCSPISGHRSVSWYQQTPGQGLQFLFEYFSETQRNKGNFPGRFSGRQFSNSRSEMNVSTLELGDSALYLCASSLAGEEYNEQFFGPGTRLTVL.

The rearrangement joins TRBV25-1 to TRBJ1-2; 7 nucleotides match TRBD1. J gave up 3 bases and V 2 bases, and 9 bases lay outside the gene matches. CDR3 length: 16 amino acids. From germline, CDR1 is MGHDK and CDR2 SYGVNS. CDR3 protein: CASSEATGKSDYGYTF. The CDR3 DNA follows: TGTGCCAGCAGTGAAGCGACAGGGAAGTCGGACTATGGCTACACCTTC.

The rearrangement uses TRBV6-1 and TRBJ2-7; tentative D call: TRBD1 (5 bases). This CDR3 is 12 amino acids long. The ends were cut back, 2 bases at V and 6 bases at J, with 8 bases in the middle. CDR1 and CDR2 from the germline V gene are MNHNS and SASEGT. The CDR3 sequence is CASSEQGFEQYF. The CDR3 nucleotides are TGTGCCAGCAGTGAACAGGGTTTCGAGCAGTACTTC.

The J gene is TRBJ2-7, the V gene TRBV6-5, with D unresolved. CDR1 is MNHEY, CDR2 SVGAGI, per germline. V was pared by 4 bases and J by 3 bases, with 16 bases between. The CDR3 contains 15 residues. The CDR3 is CASSFKSPRYYEQYF. The CDR3 bases are TGTGCCAGCAGTTTTAAGTCCCCGAGGTACTACGAGCAGTACTTC.

This sequence joins TRBV5-1 and TRBJ1-1; D is perhaps TRBD1 (6 bases). V was trimmed by 0 bases and J by 2 bases, leaving 11 bases between them. The CDR3 extends over 15 amino acids. Germline V lookup: CDR1 SGHRS, CDR2 YFSETQ. The CDR3 DNA is TGCGCCAGCAGCTTGGGGCCAGGGGAAAACACTGAAGCTTTCTTT. This encodes CASSLGPGENTEAFF.

This sequence joins TRBV6-5 and TRBJ1-4, with D uncertain. CDR1 and CDR2 (germline): MNHEY, SVGAGI. V lost 0 bases to trimming and J lost 11 bases, with 13 bases between them. The CDR3 loop spans 14 amino acids. The DNA of the CDR3 is TGTGCCAGCAGTTACTCGAGGGTCCCTAGGAAACTGTTTTTT. It yields the protein CASSYSRVPRKLFF.

The chain employs TRBV5-6 and TRBJ2-3; D unclear. The CDR3 has 14 residues. Germline CDR1 SGHDT, CDR2 YYEEEE. Deletions cut 0 bases from V and 7 bases from J, with 12 bases between. The CDR3 bases are TGTGCCAGCAGCTTGGGCCCGGTTGTGAATACGCAGTATTTT. Its translation: CASSLGPVVNTQYF.

V gene TRBV29-1 combines with J gene TRBJ2-3; the D gene is possibly TRBD2 (6 bases). The CDR3 is 15 residues long. V lost 0 bases and J lost 1, with 11 bases in between. Germline V gene data show CDR1 as SQVTM and CDR2 as ANQGSEA. Written as DNA, the CDR3 is TGCAGCGTTGAAGACTCGAGACTAGGCACAGATACGCAGTATTTT. Protein: CSVEDSRLGTDTQYF.

The V call is TRBV11-3, the J call TRBJ2-2; D possibly corresponds to TRBD2 (6 bases). Germline CDR1 and CDR2: SGHNT and YENEEA. V was cut by 3 bases and J by 0 bases, with 8 bases left in between. The CDR3 spans 15 residues. The CDR3 DNA reads TGTGCCAGCAGCTTCACGGGGGCGAACACCGGGGAGCTGTTTTTT. Encoded protein: CASSFTGANTGELFF.

The gene calls are TRBV19 and TRBJ2-6; D gene uncertain. CDR1 and CDR2 (germline): LNHDA, SQIVND (reference sequence). V lost 6 bases to trimming and J lost 0 bases, with 6 bases between them. The CDR3 is made up of 14 amino acids. The CDR3 DNA sequence: TGTGCCAGTAGGGCAAGCTCTGGGGCCAACGTCCTGACTTTC. This codes for CASRASSGANVLTF. Together with reference TRBV19 and TRBJ2-6, the CDR3 gives the full variable domain: DGGITQSPKYLFRKEGQNVTLSCEQNLNHDAMYWYRQDPGQGLRLIYYSQIVNDFQKGDIAEGYSVSREKKESFPLTVTSAQKNPTAFYLCASRASSGANVLTFGAGSRLTVL.

This clone is a singleton in its sample. The V and J genes are TRBV5-5 and TRBJ1-5; weak D call: TRBD1 (6 bases). V was pared by 4 bases and J by 5 bases, with 19 bases between. Germline V gene data show CDR1 as SGHKS and CDR2 as YYEKEE (reference sequence). This CDR3 comprises 16 residues. CDR3 in amino acids: CASSPDEDRSYQPQHF. The CDR3 coding sequence is TGTGCCAGCAGCCCAGACGAGGACAGATCATATCAGCCCCAGCATTTT.

V and J are TRBV28 and TRBJ1-2; 7 nucleotides agree with TRBD1. The CDR3 has 13 residues. The germline gives CDR1 MDHEN, CDR2 SYDVKM. V lost 4 bases and J lost 5; bases outside the gene matches: 4. CDR3 in amino acids: CASSSGQPYGYTF. CDR3 DNA sequence: TGTGCCAGCAGTTCGGGACAGCCGTATGGCTACACCTTC.

The DNA of the CDR3 is TGTGCCAGCATTGGGGGGAATGGTGAAGCTTTCTTT. Translating gives CASIGGNGEAFF. The chain couples TRBV2 to TRBJ1-1, with D possibly TRBD1 on 5 matching bases. This CDR3 contains 12 residues. Germline V gives CDR1 SNHLY, CDR2 FYNNEI. Between the trimmed V and J ends, which lost 7 bases and 7 bases, there was a span of 13 bases.

The chain joins TRBV7-2 to TRBJ1-6, with 8 bases aligning to TRBD1. Germline CDR1 SGHTA, CDR2 FQGNSA. Unmatched junction bases numbered 6, after V lost 5 bases and J lost 0 bases. The CDR3 is 17 residues long. CDR3 sequence: CASSTWTGSSYNSPLHF. In nucleotides, the CDR3 is TGTGCCAGCAGCACCTGGACAGGGAGCTCCTATAATTCACCCCTCCACTTT.

CDR3 sequence reads: CAWSEGLNTEAFF. CDR3 DNA: TGTGCCTGGTCTGAGGGTCTGAACACTGAAGCTTTCTTT. V usage is TRBV30 and J usage is TRBJ1-1; no firm D call. V was trimmed by 5 bases and J by 0 bases, leaving 10 bases between them. Germline V gene data show CDR1 as GTSNPN and CDR2 as SVGIG (reference sequence). The CDR3 is 13 residues long.